The T cell receptor beta chain under discussion was sequenced for a study of T cell repertoires in cytomegalovirus infection. Looking at the study overall: Carrying CMV and the relevant HLA type showed in public TCR beta signatures. The study's findings and limits: Cumulative public TCR beta family frequency identified CMV carriers with the relevant HLA. Clonotypes of TCR beta that were HLA-C-restricted and CMV-specific dominated the ex vivo response.

This clonotype has only a few counts. Its target is not known. This CDR3 contains 16 residues. Germline CDR1 and CDR2: SGHAT and FQNNGV. V shed 2 bases and J shed 0 bases, with 13 bases lying between them. TCRdb reprocessed the reads via MiXCR and lists one record per CDR3 protein. The repertoire holds 310,000 or so distinct CDR3 sequences, with about 25% as singletons. Sequenced sample: PBMCs. The V and J genes are TRBV11-2 and TRBJ1-1; D is ambiguous. The sequence was collected from a human donor in good health (CMV status not recorded). Some clones in this sample may be carry-over from other donors' samples. The CDR3 reads CASSLKFGEMNTEAFF. In DNA form, the CDR3 reads TGTGCCAGCAGCTTAAAGTTCGGGGAAATGAACACTGAAGCTTTCTTT.